This T cell receptor (beta chain) was profiled in a study of blood T cell repertoires in COVID-19. For the study at large: Samples taken during acute and convalescent COVID-19 were collected in the United States, Italy and Spain. PBMCs, B-cell-depleted T cells, or T cells were the source of the cDNA or gDNA that made up the material.

How the authors handled the data: The assay estimated nucleated cells by amplifying reference gene primers. Assay used: immunoSEQ multiplex PCR; TCRdb lists only in-frame clones, some missing. V and J calls and clone size are copied from that table; D and trimming were computed from the DNA. The sample lists over 85,000 clones; 85% were seen once. Trimming stripped 5 bases from V and 6 bases from J, with 8 bases between. This CDR3 region has 12 residues. The clonotype originates from a man between 45 and 60 years old with acute or convalescent COVID-19. Sample: peripheral blood. The chain links TRBV12-3 or TRBV12-4 to TRBJ1-5; D unresolved. CDR3: CASSPDSQPQHF. The CDR3 DNA sequence: TGTGCCAGCAGTCCCGACTCTCAGCCCCAGCATTTT.